These 26 T cell receptor beta chains share one sample of origin, sequenced in a study of control samples from healthy donors and cancer patients. TCRdb's table, derived via immunoSEQ multiplex PCR, lists solely in-frame clones and lacks some. The table includes fewer than 20,000 clones, roughly 86% detected once. The specimen was PBMCs. Receptors originate from a woman in her 70s with colorectal cancer.

This rearrangement joins TRBV3-1 (or the pseudogene TRBV3-2) to TRBJ2-5, with D possibly being TRBD2 (6 bases). The CDR3 extends over 14 amino acids. Germline lookup yields CDR1 LGHDT and CDR2 YNNKEL (reference sequence). Trimming removed 3 bases from V and 4 bases from J, with 12 bases in between. The CDR3, as DNA: TGTGCCAGCAGCCATCCGGGGGTCGGAGAGACCCAGTACTTC. This encodes CASSHPGVGETQYF.

This chain connects TRBV3-1 (or the pseudogene TRBV3-2) to TRBJ2-2; D is possibly TRBD2 (5 bases). Germline CDR1 is LGHDT and CDR2 is YNNKEL (reference sequence). Trimming shortened V by 3 bases and J by 8 bases, and 7 bases separated the two germline ends. The CDR3 loop spans 12 amino acids. CDR3 DNA: TGTGCCAGCAGCCATCGGGAAGGGGAGCTGTTTTTT. It codes for CASSHREGELFF.

This clone has just a few counts. V and J are TRBV10-3 and TRBJ1-1; D uncertain. Germline CDR1 and CDR2: ENHRY and SYGVKD. The V and J ends lost 9 bases and 0 bases respectively, with 8 bases between them. The CDR3 totals 12 residues. The CDR3 protein is CAMSGMNTEAFF. The CDR3 DNA follows: TGTGCCATGAGCGGGATGAACACTGAAGCTTTCTTT.

The V gene is TRBV12-3 or TRBV12-4, the J gene TRBJ2-5, with D possibly matching TRBD2 (5 bases). Trimming removed 5 bases from V and 4 bases from J, with 11 bases in between. This CDR3 spans 13 amino acids. The CDR3 DNA sequence: TGTGCCAGCAGTCTTTCGGGGAGAGAGACCCAGTACTTC. This translates into CASSLSGRETQYF.

The chain joins TRBV2 to TRBJ1-2; D is unclear. From germline, CDR1 is SNHLY and CDR2 FYNNEI. The CDR3 loop spans 11 amino acids. The CDR3 region is CVSRGTGGYTF. In DNA form, the CDR3 reads TGTGTCTCTAGAGGAACGGGTGGCTACACCTTC.

V and J are TRBV19 and TRBJ2-1, with TRBD2 matching 8 bases. The CDR3 contains 15 residues. The germline V gene has CDR1 LNHDA and CDR2 SQIVND (reference sequence). Germline trimming cut 5 bases from V and 2 bases from J; bases unmatched to any gene: 5. DNA for the CDR3: TGTGCCAGTAGTGTAAACGGGGGGGCCTACAATGAGCAGTTCTTC. Its translation is CASSVNGGAYNEQFF.

V and J are TRBV6-1 and TRBJ1-6, with TRBD1 identical over 10 bases. This CDR3 contains 20 residues. With 1 base clipped from V and 9 bases from J, the junction kept 18 bases outside the gene matches. In germline, CDR1 is MNHNS, CDR2 SASEGT. The chain's CDR3 is CASSEGWGQGIGAIGSPLHF. CDR3 bases: TGTGCCAGCAGTGAAGGTTGGGGACAGGGGATAGGGGCTATCGGTTCACCCCTCCACTTT.

V gene TRBV7-9 combines with J gene TRBJ2-1, with 9 nucleotides matching TRBD2. CDR1 is SEHNR, CDR2 FQNEAQ, per germline (reference sequence). Trimming cost V 0 bases and J 2 bases; bases outside gene matches: 2. This CDR3 contains 16 residues. CDR3 nucleotides: TGTGCCAGCAGCTTAGCTAGCGGGGGTACCTACAATGAGCAGTTCTTC. Protein sequence: CASSLASGGTYNEQFF.

The chain links TRBV9 to TRBJ1-4, with D possibly matching TRBD1 (5 bases). This CDR3 contains 14 residues. Germline values: CDR1 SGDLS, CDR2 YYNGEE. Trimming removed 0 bases at V and 8 bases at J, with 11 bases between. Here the CDR3 DNA reads TGTGCCAGCAGCGTAGGAGGGGTTGCGGAAAAACTGTTTTTT. It translates to CASSVGGVAEKLFF. Full variable domain (missing parts from reference TRBV9 and TRBJ1-4): DSGVTQTPKHLITATGQRVTLRCSPRSGDLSVYWYQQSLDQGLQFLIQYYNGEERAKGNILERFSAQQFPDLHSELNLSSLELGDSALYFCASSVGGVAEKLFFGSGTQLSVL.

The chain has TRBV5-1 and TRBJ2-3, with 8 bases that match TRBD2. Trimming removed 5 bases from V and 5 bases from J; junction bases left unmatched: 16. Germline CDR1 and CDR2: SGHRS and YFSETQ. This CDR3 spans 17 amino acids. The CDR3: CASRKQTSGPKGDTQYF. The CDR3 nucleotides are TGCGCCAGCAGGAAACAAACTAGCGGCCCGAAGGGAGATACGCAGTATTTT.

This chain links TRBV30 with TRBJ2-3; D is possibly TRBD1 or TRBD2 (5 bases each). V gave up 3 bases and J gave up 0 bases, with 16 bases separating them. This CDR3 has 16 residues. Germline lookup yields CDR1 GTSNPN and CDR2 SVGIG (reference sequence). In nucleotides, the CDR3 is TGTGCCTGGAGCGGGGCCCTCAGGGCTAGCACAGATACGCAGTATTTT. Protein product: CAWSGALRASTDTQYF.

The chain employs TRBV7-2 and TRBJ2-7; a possible D gene is TRBD1 (5 bases). V lost 4 bases and J lost 4, with 8 bases in between. Germline-derived CDR1 and CDR2 are SGHTA and FQGNSA. This CDR3 spans 12 amino acids. CDR3 sequence: CASSWGRYEQYF. In DNA form, the CDR3 reads TGTGCCAGCAGCTGGGGCAGGTACGAGCAGTACTTC.

The chain uses TRBV29-1 and TRBJ1-2; no reliable D call. From germline, CDR1 is SQVTM and CDR2 ANQGSEA. The CDR3 length is 13 residues. With 6 bases removed from V and 0 bases from J, the gap between germline ends came to 11 bases. The CDR3: CSVALGTNYGYTF. CDR3 nucleotide sequence: TGCAGCGTGGCCCTAGGCACTAACTATGGCTACACCTTC.

This clone was recorded a few times. The chain joins TRBV27 to TRBJ1-2; D gene ambiguous. Trimming cost V 1 base and J 8 bases, with 11 bases left between them. Germline V gene data show CDR1 as MNHEY and CDR2 as SMNVEV (reference sequence). The CDR3 contains 13 residues. CDR3 in amino acids: CASSLYRVGGYTF. CDR3 bases: TGTGCCAGCAGTTTATATAGGGTTGGAGGCTACACCTTC.

This clone has just a few counts. The CDR3 DNA reads as TGTGCCAGCAGCTGGGGGCCCACCGGGGAGCTGTTTTTT. Its protein is CASSWGPTGELFF. J is TRBJ2-2 and V is TRBV6-5, with D possibly matching TRBD1 (6 bases). Trimming stripped 6 bases from V and 4 bases from J, with 9 bases between. Germline V gene sequence: CDR1 MNHEY, CDR2 SVGAGI. The CDR3 sequence is 13 residues long.

The chain carries TRBV4-2 and TRBJ2-1, with TRBD2 matching 9 bases. Germline V lookup: CDR1 LGHNA, CDR2 YNFKEQ. This CDR3 is built from 16 residues. Trimming removed 3 bases from V and 7 bases from J; junction bases left unmatched: 10. The CDR3 spells CASSQGAGGPGNEQFF. CDR3 DNA: TGTGCCAGCAGCCAGGGGGCGGGAGGGCCCGGAAATGAGCAGTTCTTC.

The V call is TRBV9, the J call TRBJ1-2; 9 bases are a match to TRBD1. J gave up 4 bases and V 3 bases, and 16 bases lay outside the gene matches. The CDR3 consists of 18 residues. Looked up from germline, CDR1 is SGDLS and CDR2 is YYNGEE. CDR3 in DNA: TGTGCCAGCAGCGCCGAGGGGGGACAGGGCGGTCTCATCTATGGCTACACCTTC. Encoded protein: CASSAEGGQGGLIYGYTF.

The chain recombines TRBV29-1 with TRBJ1-1; D may be TRBD1 (6 bases). Trimming removed 6 bases at V and 4 bases at J, with 12 bases between. Germline CDR1 SQVTM, CDR2 ANQGSEA. CDR3 length: 12 amino acids. CDR3 sequence: CSVRGGSTEAFF. In nucleotides, the CDR3 is TGCAGCGTCCGAGGGGGGAGCACTGAAGCTTTCTTT.

V and J are TRBV11-2 and TRBJ2-7; 9 nucleotides align to TRBD1. Germline CDR1 SGHAT, CDR2 FQNNGV. This CDR3 spans 15 amino acids. V dropped 3 bases and J dropped 6; count of bases not matched to a gene: 9. The CDR3 DNA reads as TGTGCCAGCAGCTTCTCCGGGACAGGGTATGGCGAGCAGTACTTC. Protein product: CASSFSGTGYGEQYF.

This clone was observed once. The chain links TRBV19 to TRBJ1-6, with D possibly TRBD1 on 5 matching bases. Trimming shortened V by 3 bases and J by 6 bases, and 15 bases separated the two germline ends. Germline CDR1 and CDR2: LNHDA and SQIVND (reference sequence). The CDR3 is 16 amino acids. Written as DNA, the CDR3 is TGTGCCAGTAGTATGAGAGGGGCCGGTCTTAATTCACCCCTCCACTTT. Amino acid sequence: CASSMRGAGLNSPLHF.

The V gene is TRBV2, the J gene TRBJ1-5; D is possibly TRBD1 (5 bases). Germline V gene data show CDR1 as SNHLY and CDR2 as FYNNEI. Trimming took 1 base from V and 0 from J, leaving 19 bases between them. The CDR3 contains 19 residues. CDR3 amino acids: CASSEGGGRSSYSNQPQHF. In DNA, the CDR3 is TGTGCCAGCAGTGAAGGGGGGGGACGGAGCTCGTATAGCAATCAGCCCCAGCATTTT. The full variable domain, rest sourced from reference TRBV2 and TRBJ1-5, is EPEVTQTPSHQVTQMGQEVILRCVPISNHLYFYWYRQILGQKVEFLVSFYNNEISEKSEIFDDQFSVERPDGSNFTLKIRSTKLEDSAMYFCASSEGGGRSSYSNQPQHFGDGTRLSIL.

V gene TRBV11-1 combines with J gene TRBJ1-2; 9 positions agree with TRBD1. Germline CDR1 reads SGHAT; CDR2 reads FQDESV (reference sequence). The CDR3 contains 16 residues. The junction had 4 bases not matched to a gene; V was cut back by 0 bases and J by 2 bases. The CDR3 here is CASSLAPGTGNYGYTF. Written as DNA, the CDR3 is TGTGCCAGCAGCTTAGCGCCGGGGACAGGGAACTATGGCTACACCTTC.

The chain is built from TRBV10-1 and TRBJ1-2, with D uncertain. Between the trimmed V and J ends, which lost 6 bases and 0 bases, there was a span of 20 bases. Germline V gives CDR1 WNHNN, CDR2 SYGVQD (reference sequence). The CDR3 has 17 residues. This chain's CDR3 is CASSLDRSSGSNYGYTF. The CDR3 DNA reads as TGCGCCAGCAGCTTAGACCGAAGCAGTGGTTCTAACTATGGCTACACCTTC.

This chain links TRBV5-8 with TRBJ2-1; 12 bases agree with TRBD2. Germline-derived CDR1 and CDR2 are SGHTS and YDEGEE. The CDR3 extends over 18 amino acids. With V trimmed by 0 bases and J by 5 bases, 9 bases remained unmatched. This CDR3 is CASSLGLIRLAGDNEQFF. CDR3 nucleotides: TGTGCCAGCAGCTTGGGTTTGATCAGACTAGCGGGGGACAATGAGCAGTTCTTC.

The chain is built from TRBV12-3 or TRBV12-4 and TRBJ1-5, with a weak D call TRBD1 (5 bases). V was cut by 3 bases and J by 5 bases, with 8 bases left in between. CDR3 length: 13 residues. The CDR3 DNA follows: TGTGCCAGCAGTTTGGGGGGATATCAGCCCCAGCATTTT. Amino acids: CASSLGGYQPQHF.

The genes are TRBV12-5 and TRBJ2-7; D gene uncertain. Between the trimmed V and J ends, which lost 6 bases and 2 bases, there was a span of 11 bases. The CDR3 contains 13 residues. Germline V gene sequence: CDR1 LGHNT, CDR2 FRNRAP. This CDR3 is CASGITVPYEQYF. CDR3 DNA: TGTGCTAGTGGAATCACGGTCCCCTACGAGCAGTACTTC.